This TCR beta chain comes out of a study of shared clonotypes between healthy human individuals. CDR1 and CDR2 (germline): SGHAT, FQNNGV. With 5 bases removed from V and 2 bases from J, the gap between germline ends came to 11 bases. The CDR3 consists of 14 residues. Sequenced by immunoSEQ multiplex PCR; TCRdb stores in-frame clones only, minus some. This table holds about a million clones, approximately 76% found once. Sequenced sample: memory CD4+ T cells sorted from blood. Subset specified: CD45RA-negative fraction. The clonotype originates from a young man in good health. The chain joins TRBV11-2 to TRBJ2-3; possibly TRBD1 for D (6 bases). CDR3 region: CASSTEGVTDTQYF. For the CDR3, the DNA is TGTGCCAGCAGCACCGAGGGGGTCACAGATACGCAGTATTTT.